This is a list of T cell receptor beta chains from one sample in a study of blood T cell repertoires in COVID-19. Generated by immunoSEQ multiplex PCR, the TCRdb table keeps only in-frame clones and is missing some. Among tens of thousands of clones listed, 84% were seen once. Sample: peripheral blood. These receptors all come from a middle-aged man with acute or convalescent COVID-19. Both conserved end residues are part of each CDR3. The order of the fields is J gene, V gene, clone size, D gene, CDR3 protein, CDR3 DNA. D genes are given only for firm matches. The size of a clone is reported for some rows only, either as once, few or many, or as a class for expanded clones.

J: TRBJ1-4; V: TRBV2; size: -; D: TRBD1; CDR3: CASYTGVEEKLFF; DNA: TGTGCCAGTTACACAGGGGTAGAGGAAAAACTGTTTTTT
J: TRBJ2-7; V: TRBV27; size: -; D: TRBD2; CDR3: CASASGNSYEQYF; DNA: TGTGCCAGTGCTAGCGGGAACTCCTACGAGCAGTACTTC
J: TRBJ2-1; V: TRBV4-1; size: few; D: TRBD2; CDR3: CASSQLAGGTYNEQFF; DNA: TGCGCCAGCAGCCAACTAGCGGGGGGGACATACAATGAGCAGTTCTTC
J: TRBJ2-1; V: TRBV18; size: -; D: -; CDR3: CASSPRFVADNEQFF; DNA: TGTGCCAGCTCACCGAGGTTTGTTGCGGACAATGAGCAGTTCTTC
J: TRBJ2-2; V: TRBV9; size: -; D: TRBD2; CDR3: CASSVEGGGNTGELFF; DNA: TGTGCCAGCAGCGTAGAGGGCGGGGGGAACACCGGGGAGCTGTTTTTT
J: TRBJ1-2; V: TRBV6-5; size: once; D: TRBD1; CDR3: CASWTGVNYGYTF; DNA: TGTGCCAGCTGGACAGGGGTAAACTATGGCTACACCTTC
J: TRBJ2-7; V: TRBV11-2; size: -; D: TRBD1; CDR3: CASSPTGGIYEQYF; DNA: TGTGCCAGCAGCCCGACAGGGGGAATCTACGAGCAGTACTTC
J: TRBJ2-3; V: TRBV3-1/TRBV3-2; size: once; D: -; CDR3: CASSASRGAGFTQYF; DNA: TGTGCCAGCTCAGCCTCCCGGGGTGCCGGATTCACGCAGTATTTT
J: TRBJ2-5; V: TRBV5-1; size: once; D: -; CDR3: CASSFQGRQETQYF; DNA: TGCGCCAGCAGCTTCCAGGGGCGGCAAGAGACCCAGTACTTC
J: TRBJ2-3; V: TRBV7-2; size: -; D: TRBD1; CDR3: CASSIQGALLDTQYF; DNA: TGTGCCAGCAGTATTCAGGGGGCGCTTCTGGATACGCAGTATTTT
J: TRBJ2-7; V: TRBV7-8; size: once; D: TRBD1; CDR3: CASSARDRWGEQYF; DNA: TGTGCCAGCAGCGCCCGGGACAGGTGGGGCGAGCAGTACTTC
J: TRBJ2-7; V: TRBV5-1; size: -; D: TRBD1; CDR3: CASSLERGRYEQYF; DNA: TGCGCCAGCAGCTTGGAAAGGGGGCGTTACGAGCAGTACTTC
J: TRBJ2-3; V: TRBV6-1; size: once; D: TRBD2; CDR3: CASSVSSVSGGSTDTQYF; DNA: TGTGCCAGCAGTGTCTCAAGTGTATCGGGGGGAAGCACAGATACGCAGTATTTT
J: TRBJ1-1; V: TRBV2; size: -; D: TRBD1; CDR3: CASSEQGANTEAFF; DNA: TGTGCCAGCAGTGAACAGGGGGCTAACACTGAAGCTTTCTTT
J: TRBJ1-2; V: TRBV6-5; size: -; D: -; CDR3: CASTGGLGYTF; DNA: TGTGCCAGCACCGGAGGGCTGGGCTACACCTTC
J: TRBJ1-6; V: TRBV27; size: few; D: TRBD1; CDR3: CASRPLTGGEGNSPLHF; DNA: TGTGCCAGCAGGCCACTTACAGGGGGCGAGGGTAATTCACCCCTCCACTTT
J: TRBJ2-7; V: TRBV15; size: -; D: -; CDR3: CATRTLTGEQYF; DNA: TGTGCCACCAGAACATTGACGGGCGAGCAGTACTTC
J: TRBJ2-3; V: TRBV6-1; size: -; D: -; CDR3: CASSEDLLGTDTQYF; DNA: TGTGCCAGCAGTGAAGATTTACTAGGCACAGATACGCAGTATTTT
J: TRBJ2-3; V: TRBV14; size: few; D: -; CDR3: CASSKDNSGVRTDTQYF; DNA: TGTGCCAGCAGCAAAGACAACTCGGGAGTAAGGACAGATACGCAGTATTTT
J: TRBJ2-1; V: TRBV7-6; size: few; D: TRBD2; CDR3: CASSSGSGYTNEQFF; DNA: TGTGCCAGCAGTAGCGGGAGTGGCTACACGAATGAGCAGTTCTTC
J: TRBJ2-1; V: TRBV7-9; size: few; D: TRBD1; CDR3: CASSPGTGGYNEQFF; DNA: TGTGCCAGCAGCCCAGGCACAGGGGGCTACAATGAGCAGTTCTTC
J: TRBJ1-2; V: TRBV7-9; size: -; D: -; CDR3: CASSLATGGYGYTF; DNA: TGTGCCAGCAGCTTAGCGACAGGTGGCTATGGCTACACCTTC
J: TRBJ2-7; V: TRBV13; size: -; D: TRBD1; CDR3: CASSTGQGFYEQYF; DNA: TGTGCCAGCAGCACCGGACAGGGGTTCTACGAGCAGTACTTC
J: TRBJ1-6; V: TRBV28; size: few; D: -; CDR3: CASSFTGRNNSPLHF; DNA: TGTGCCAGCAGTTTTACCGGGAGGAATAATTCACCCCTCCACTTT
J: TRBJ2-5; V: TRBV7-9; size: -; D: TRBD1; CDR3: CASSLTRTGETQYF; DNA: TGTGCCAGCAGCCTCACCAGGACAGGGGAGACCCAGTACTTC
J: TRBJ2-3; V: TRBV12-3/TRBV12-4; size: -; D: -; CDR3: CASSPGSQYF; DNA: TGTGCCAGCAGTCCGGGTTCTCAGTATTTT
J: TRBJ1-6; V: TRBV28; size: -; D: TRBD1; CDR3: CASSARTGGLVSYNSPLHF; DNA: TGTGCCAGCAGTGCCCGGACAGGGGGCTTAGTTTCCTATAATTCACCCCTCCACTTT
J: TRBJ2-7; V: TRBV10-3; size: -; D: -; CDR3: CAIRGGSSYEQYF; DNA: TGTGCCATCAGAGGAGGGAGCTCCTACGAGCAGTACTTC
J: TRBJ2-7; V: TRBV27; size: medium-sized; D: TRBD1; CDR3: CASSQGTGPFEQYF; DNA: TGTGCCAGCAGCCAAGGGACAGGTCCCTTTGAGCAGTACTTC
J: TRBJ1-5; V: TRBV30; size: -; D: -; CDR3: CAWSGYRERDQPQHF; DNA: TGTGCCTGGAGCGGCTACAGGGAAAGGGATCAGCCCCAGCATTTT
J: TRBJ2-3; V: TRBV7-2; size: -; D: TRBD1; CDR3: CASSLVSGGAGTQYF; DNA: TGTGCCAGCAGCTTAGTATCAGGGGGCGCAGGTACGCAGTATTTT
J: TRBJ1-1; V: TRBV5-4; size: -; D: TRBD1; CDR3: CASSPRQGDSTEAFF; DNA: TGTGCCAGCAGCCCCAGACAGGGGGATAGCACTGAAGCTTTCTTT
J: TRBJ1-2; V: TRBV6-5; size: -; D: -; CDR3: CASSSLSPGDRGYTF; DNA: TGTGCCAGCAGTTCCCTATCACCAGGGGATCGAGGCTACACCTTC
J: TRBJ2-1; V: TRBV7-9; size: -; D: TRBD2; CDR3: CASSSPPGKREMNEQFF; DNA: TGTGCCAGCAGCTCCCCACCCGGCAAGCGGGAGATGAATGAGCAGTTCTTC
J: TRBJ2-7; V: TRBV3-1/TRBV3-2; size: -; D: TRBD2; CDR3: CASSPTREGYEQYF; DNA: TGTGCCAGCAGCCCAACCAGGGAGGGCTACGAGCAGTACTTC
J: TRBJ1-4; V: TRBV13; size: once; D: -; CDR3: CASSLGFFGEKLFF; DNA: TGTGCCAGCAGCTTAGGGTTTTTCGGTGAAAAACTGTTTTTT
J: TRBJ2-5; V: TRBV4-3; size: -; D: -; CDR3: CASSRDLGGGWETQYF; DNA: TGCGCCAGCAGCCGCGACTTAGGAGGGGGCTGGGAGACCCAGTACTTC
J: TRBJ2-7; V: TRBV15; size: -; D: -; CDR3: CATSRQGFGDEQYF; DNA: TGTGCCACCAGCAGACAGGGGTTCGGCGACGAGCAGTACTTC
J: TRBJ1-5; V: TRBV7-2; size: -; D: -; CDR3: CASSSGGVPQHF; DNA: TGTGCCAGCAGCTCTGGGGGGGTGCCCCAGCATTTT
J: TRBJ1-2; V: TRBV4-2; size: once; D: -; CDR3: CASTRHPGQLYGYTF; DNA: TGTGCCAGCACCAGACACCCCGGACAACTTTATGGCTACACCTTC
J: TRBJ2-3; V: TRBV20-1; size: once; D: TRBD1; CDR3: CSASSPGQGEDTQYF; DNA: TGCAGTGCTAGTTCCCCGGGACAGGGGGAAGATACGCAGTATTTT
J: TRBJ2-2; V: TRBV18; size: -; D: -; CDR3: CASSPPEGTNTGELFF; DNA: TGTGCCAGCTCACCACCGGAGGGGACGAACACCGGGGAGCTGTTTTTT
J: TRBJ2-7; V: TRBV6-5; size: -; D: TRBD1; CDR3: CASKMGQGYEQYF; DNA: TGTGCCAGCAAAATGGGACAGGGGTACGAGCAGTACTTC
J: TRBJ2-3; V: TRBV11-3; size: -; D: TRBD2; CDR3: CASSFSGGSRDTQYF; DNA: TGTGCCAGCAGCTTCAGCGGGGGGAGTAGAGATACGCAGTATTTT
J: TRBJ2-1; V: TRBV4-1; size: -; D: -; CDR3: CASSQDRQEFSYNEQFF; DNA: TGCGCCAGCAGCCAAGACCGACAGGAGTTTTCCTACAATGAGCAGTTCTTC
J: TRBJ1-5; V: TRBV27; size: medium-sized; D: -; CDR3: CASRPNGWGGNQPQHF; DNA: TGTGCCAGCAGGCCTAATGGGTGGGGCGGCAATCAGCCCCAGCATTTT
J: TRBJ2-3; V: TRBV30; size: -; D: TRBD1; CDR3: CAWSGRRDSDPWAFTDTQYF; DNA: TGTGCCTGGAGTGGTCGCCGGGACAGCGACCCATGGGCCTTCACAGATACGCAGTATTTT
J: TRBJ2-2; V: TRBV4-1; size: few; D: -; CDR3: CASSQVLLNTGELFF; DNA: TGCGCCAGCAGCCAAGTGCTGCTAAACACCGGGGAGCTGTTTTTT
J: TRBJ2-7; V: TRBV28; size: -; D: -; CDR3: CASTTPDRGRGVYEQYF; DNA: TGTGCCAGCACTACCCCCGACAGGGGCCGGGGGGTCTACGAGCAGTACTTC
J: TRBJ1-5; V: TRBV19; size: -; D: -; CDR3: CASSMRVNQPQHF; DNA: TGTGCCAGTAGTATGCGGGTCAATCAGCCCCAGCATTTT
J: TRBJ2-7; V: TRBV11-2; size: -; D: TRBD2; CDR3: CASSVTSGYEQYF; DNA: TGTGCCAGCAGCGTTACTAGCGGCTACGAGCAGTACTTC
J: TRBJ2-7; V: TRBV28; size: -; D: TRBD1; CDR3: CASSLSTEGQGVWEQYF; DNA: TGTGCCAGCAGTTTATCTACGGAGGGACAGGGGGTGTGGGAGCAGTACTTC
J: TRBJ1-3; V: TRBV7-2; size: -; D: -; CDR3: CASSSYHLSGNTIYF; DNA: TGTGCCAGCAGCTCCTACCACCTCTCTGGAAACACCATATATTTT
J: TRBJ2-5; V: TRBV24-1; size: -; D: -; CDR3: CATSDGRGVWETQYF; DNA: TGTGCCACCAGTGATGGAAGGGGTGTGTGGGAGACCCAGTACTTC
J: TRBJ2-7; V: TRBV5-1; size: -; D: TRBD2; CDR3: CASTGGSTYEQYF; DNA: TGCGCCAGCACGGGGGGGTCCACCTACGAGCAGTACTTC
J: TRBJ2-3; V: TRBV30; size: -; D: TRBD2; CDR3: CAWSALAGGPDTQYF; DNA: TGTGCCTGGAGTGCCCTAGCGGGGGGGCCAGATACGCAGTATTTT
J: TRBJ2-1; V: TRBV6-5; size: -; D: TRBD2; CDR3: CASSRSAGYNEQFF; DNA: TGTGCCAGCAGCCGGTCAGCGGGGTACAATGAGCAGTTCTTC
J: TRBJ2-5; V: TRBV3-1/TRBV3-2; size: once; D: TRBD1; CDR3: CASSQGYRGRETQYF; DNA: TGTGCCAGCAGCCAAGGATACAGGGGGCGGGAGACCCAGTACTTC
J: TRBJ2-2; V: TRBV10-1; size: -; D: -; CDR3: CASSDPVGLPGGELFF; DNA: TGCGCCAGCAGTGACCCTGTAGGCCTACCCGGGGGGGAGCTGTTTTTT